The 29 T cell receptor beta chains below come from one sample, sequenced in a study of T-cell memory formation after mild COVID-19. From the 5' RACE reads, TCRdb called clonotypes with MiXCR, one entry per CDR3 protein. Of around 110,000 distinct CDR3 sequences in the sample, over 15% were seen once. The sequencing input was PBMCs or a T cell subset sorted from them (not recorded which). Receptors were obtained from an adult woman who had mild COVID-19 (a few samples of this study predate the infection). Cell type and time point are not known.

In its sample, this clonotype was seen a few times. This sequence joins TRBV20-1 and TRBJ2-7; maybe TRBD2 (6 bases). The germline V gene encodes CDR1 DFQATT and CDR2 SNEGSKA (reference sequence). The V and J ends lost 1 base and 4 bases respectively, with 14 bases between them. The CDR3 has 14 residues. The CDR3 DNA reads TGCAGTGCTAGAGTTCAGGACTACATGTACGAGCAGTACTTC. Translated: CSARVQDYMYEQYF.

This sequence joins TRBV2 and TRBJ2-7; D is tentatively TRBD1 or TRBD2 (5 bases each). The CDR3 sequence is 16 residues long. Germline CDR1 and CDR2: SNHLY and FYNNEI. With 0 bases removed from V and 3 bases from J, the gap between germline ends came to 15 bases. The CDR3 sequence is CASSEAGRGRIYEQYF. CDR3 DNA: TGTGCCAGCAGTGAAGCGGGAAGGGGACGAATCTACGAGCAGTACTTC.

This clonotype showed up many times. V and J are TRBV5-6 and TRBJ2-7, with D unclear. The CDR3 loop spans 13 amino acids. Germline V lookup: CDR1 SGHDT, CDR2 YYEEEE. The ends were cut back, 2 bases at V and 0 bases at J, with 6 bases in the middle. Here the CDR3 reads CASSFGASYEQYF. The CDR3 DNA reads as TGTGCCAGCAGCTTTGGAGCCTCCTACGAGCAGTACTTC.

A single count supports this clonotype. One end of the junction varies from germline; a read error may be responsible. The chain links TRBV13 to TRBJ2-1, with 10 bases fitting TRBD1. The CDR3 consists of 11 residues. CDR1 is PRHDT, CDR2 FYEKMQ, per germline (reference sequence). The CDR3 here is CSSSLRDRGFF. DNA for the CDR3: TGTTCCAGCAGCTTGAGGGACAGGGGGTTCTTC.

The chain joins TRBV7-6 to TRBJ1-1, with 7 bases lining up with TRBD1. This CDR3 has 13 amino acids. The ends lost 5 bases at V and 10 bases at J; junction bases unmatched: 10. CDR1 is SGHVS, CDR2 FNYEAQ, per germline. CDR3 region: CASSPGQGVGAFF. The CDR3 DNA sequence: TGTGCCAGCAGCCCCGGGCAGGGGGTGGGAGCTTTCTTT.

This clonotype turned up a few times. The V call is TRBV4-3, the J call TRBJ1-1, with 11 bases that match TRBD1. This CDR3 spans 18 amino acids. Germline lookup yields CDR1 LGHNA and CDR2 YSLEER. V lost 0 bases, J lost 5 bases, and 11 bases stayed unmatched. In DNA, the CDR3 is TGCGCCAGCAGCCAAGATCGGACAGGGGGCTCCAAAGGGACTGAAGCTTTCTTT. Translation: CASSQDRTGGSKGTEAFF.

V and J are TRBV7-9 and TRBJ2-7; 12 bases are a match to TRBD2. V lost 5 bases and J lost 3; bases outside the gene matches: 5. There are 15 residues in the CDR3. Germline CDR1 reads SEHNR; CDR2 reads FQNEAQ (reference sequence). The CDR3 DNA reads TGTGCCAGCAGCCTGACTAGCGGGAGAATCTACGAGCAGTACTTC. Protein: CASSLTSGRIYEQYF.

This clonotype showed up just a few times. The chain uses TRBV2 and TRBJ2-2; maybe TRBD1 (6 bases). The CDR3 consists of 15 residues. Germline V gives CDR1 SNHLY, CDR2 FYNNEI. V dropped 9 bases and J dropped 1 base, with 15 bases sitting between them. CDR3 amino acids: CASDNRDMNTGELFF. DNA of the CDR3: TGTGCCAGTGATAACAGGGACATGAACACCGGGGAGCTGTTTTTT.

The sample holds many counts of this clonotype. The V call is TRBV4-3, the J call TRBJ2-5; 7 bases map to TRBD1. The CDR3 totals 15 residues. Germline V CDR1 and CDR2: LGHNA, YSLEER. V lost 2 bases to trimming and J lost 1 base; unmatched junction nucleotides: 4. CDR3 amino acids: CASSQPGQAQETQYF. In DNA form, the CDR3 reads TGCGCCAGCAGCCAACCCGGACAGGCCCAAGAGACCCAGTACTTC.

This sequence joins TRBV7-9 and TRBJ1-5, with a weak D call TRBD1 (5 bases). The CDR3 totals 13 residues. The germline V gene has CDR1 SEHNR and CDR2 FQNEAQ (reference sequence). The V end lost 7 bases, the J end lost 7 bases, and 14 bases lay between the germline ends. The CDR3 region is CASTPGGIQPQHF. CDR3 bases: TGTGCCAGCACCCCTGGGGGGATACAGCCCCAGCATTTT.

Many counts were recorded for this clonotype. The chain couples TRBV25-1 to TRBJ2-3; 8 nucleotides match TRBD2. Germline loops: CDR1 MGHDK, CDR2 SYGVNS. The CDR3 contains 17 residues. The junction had 10 bases not matched to a gene; V was cut back by 1 base and J by 4 bases. The CDR3 here is CASSEWSREGVADTQYF. CDR3 nucleotide sequence: TGTGCCAGCAGTGAATGGTCACGGGAGGGAGTCGCAGATACGCAGTATTTT.

This clonotype was seen a handful of times. V usage is TRBV10-3 and J usage is TRBJ2-7; 11 bases are shared with TRBD1. CDR3 size: 14 residues. After removal of 2 bases from V and 3 bases from J, the junction contained 0 bases not matched to a gene. CDR1 and CDR2 from the germline V gene are ENHRY and SYGVKD. In nucleotides, the CDR3 is TGTGCCATCAGTGAGGGGACAGGGGGCTACGAGCAGTACTTC. It translates to CAISEGTGGYEQYF.

The CDR3 nucleotides are TGTGCCAGCAGTTACAGTGGGGCCTATGGCTACACCTTC. Encoded protein: CASSYSGAYGYTF. This sequence joins TRBV6-5 and TRBJ1-2, with TRBD1 as a possible D gene (5 bases). The V and J ends lost 2 bases and 4 bases respectively, with 8 bases between them. There are 13 residues in the CDR3. Germline CDR1 MNHEY, CDR2 SVGAGI.

The rearrangement uses TRBV23-1 and TRBJ1-6; D gene ambiguous. TRBV23-1 is an ORF, with its function uncertain. This CDR3 region has 16 residues. With 0 bases removed from V and 0 bases from J, the gap between germline ends came to 6 bases. In DNA, the CDR3 is TGCGCCAGCAGTCAATCACAGAGCTCCTATAATTCACCCCTCCACTTT. This sequence encodes CASSQSQSSYNSPLHF.

Here the CDR3 DNA reads TGTGCCAGCAGTCCCCGACAGGTTGGTGAGCAGTTCTTC. This codes for CASSPRQVGEQFF. The chain recombines TRBV12-3 or TRBV12-4 with TRBJ2-1, with a weak D call TRBD1 (6 bases). Trimming took off 5 bases at V and 9 bases at J, with 14 bases between the two ends. There are 13 residues in the CDR3.

The sample holds a few counts of this clonotype. The chain couples TRBV5-1 to TRBJ1-2; TRBD1 matches at 9 bases. This CDR3 region has 15 residues. The junction had 9 bases not matched to a gene; V was cut back by 4 bases and J by 5 bases. Germline CDR1 is SGHRS and CDR2 is YFSETQ. The CDR3 loop reads CASSKTPGQGYGYTF. The CDR3 nucleotides are TGCGCCAGCAGCAAAACCCCGGGACAGGGTTATGGCTACACCTTC.

The sample holds a few counts of this clonotype. Relative to the germline gene, one junction end is altered; a read error may explain this. The rearrangement links TRBV27 to TRBJ2-4; D uncertain. The CDR3 contains 12 residues. From germline, CDR1 is MNHEY and CDR2 SMNVEV (reference sequence). The CDR3, as DNA: TGTGCCAGCATCACACCGTCAGGCGAGGAGTGCTTC. Protein: CASITPSGEECF.

Here the CDR3 reads CASSLGGANYGYTF. CDR3 in DNA: TGTGCCAGCAGTCTGGGGGGGGCCAACTATGGCTACACCTTC. The V and J genes are TRBV7-8 and TRBJ1-2; perhaps TRBD1 as D (6 bases). Germline V gene lookup returns CDR1 SGHVS and CDR2 FQNEAQ. V dropped 6 bases and J dropped 2 bases, with 13 bases sitting between them. This CDR3 contains 14 residues.

This clonotype was detected a few times. The chain joins TRBV2 to TRBJ2-7, with 8 bases matching TRBD2. V dropped 0 bases and J dropped 3; count of bases not matched to a gene: 4. The CDR3 contains 15 residues. Germline CDR1 and CDR2: SNHLY and FYNNEI. In nucleotides, the CDR3 is TGTGCCAGCAGTGAAGCCAGCGGGGGCTACTACGAGCAGTACTTC. Translating it yields CASSEASGGYYEQYF.

This chain links TRBV29-1 with TRBJ2-1; a weak D match, TRBD2 (5 bases). Trimming removed 0 bases from V and 8 bases from J, with 11 bases in between. Germline values: CDR1 SQVTM, CDR2 ANQGSEA. The CDR3 totals 13 residues. In DNA, the CDR3 is TGCAGCGTTGAAGATCTTCGGCGGGATGAGCAGTTCTTC. Its translation is CSVEDLRRDEQFF.

This clonotype was seen a handful of times. CDR3 region: CASSHGGGGSDTQYF. The CDR3 coding sequence is TGTGCCAGCAGTCACGGTGGAGGAGGGTCCGATACGCAGTATTTT. The chain couples TRBV7-9 to TRBJ2-3, with TRBD2 as a possible D gene (6 bases). This CDR3 comprises 15 residues. Trimming left V 6 bases short and J 6 bases short, with 19 bases between. The germline V gene has CDR1 SEHNR and CDR2 FQNEAQ (reference sequence).

In this sample, this clonotype turned up a few times. The chain links TRBV7-9 to TRBJ2-1; 11 bases fit TRBD2. CDR1 and CDR2 (germline): SEHNR, FQNEAQ (reference sequence). J was trimmed by 4 bases and V by 4 bases; bases with no gene match: 9. The CDR3 length is 17 residues. The CDR3 protein is CASSSPLTSGGYNEQFF. The CDR3 coding sequence is TGTGCCAGCAGCTCCCCTCTCACTAGCGGGGGATACAATGAGCAGTTCTTC.

This clonotype occurred a few times. This CDR3 is CASSLGRDSPSGYTF. CDR3 DNA: TGTGCCAGCAGCTTAGGAAGGGACAGCCCCTCCGGTTACACCTTC. The rearrangement links TRBV13 to TRBJ1-2; 7 nucleotides align to TRBD1. Per the germline V gene, CDR1 is PRHDT and CDR2 is FYEKMQ (reference sequence). The CDR3 runs 15 residues. V dropped 0 bases and J dropped 11; count of bases not matched to a gene: 12.

This sequence joins TRBV20-1 and TRBJ2-1, with 7 bases that match TRBD2. The CDR3 runs 12 residues. The ends lost 0 bases at V and 9 bases at J; junction bases unmatched: 2. Germline V gives CDR1 DFQATT, CDR2 SNEGSKA (reference sequence). The CDR3 sequence: CSAREREFEQFF. The CDR3, as DNA: TGCAGTGCTAGAGAGCGGGAGTTTGAGCAGTTCTTC.

This clonotype was counted only a few times. The chain joins TRBV6-2 or TRBV6-3 to TRBJ2-5; perhaps TRBD2 as D (6 bases). V was trimmed by 1 base and J by 2 bases, leaving 14 bases between them. Germline-derived CDR1 and CDR2 are MNHEY and SVGEGT. The CDR3 runs to 16 residues. CDR3 sequence: CASSYWTFGGQETQYF. DNA for the CDR3: TGTGCCAGCAGTTACTGGACCTTTGGAGGGCAAGAGACCCAGTACTTC.

This clonotype was counted ten times or more. CDR3 loop: CASNRQGTYNEQFF. CDR3 in DNA: TGTGCCAGCAATAGACAGGGGACCTACAATGAGCAGTTCTTC. The genes are TRBV6-2 or TRBV6-3 and TRBJ2-1, with 8 bases matching TRBD1. The CDR3 has 14 amino acids. V lost 7 bases and J lost 2; bases outside the gene matches: 4. The V gene's germline CDR1 is MNHEY and CDR2 SVGEGT.

This clonotype was detected a few times. The chain is built from TRBV11-2 and TRBJ2-7, with TRBD2 matching over 11 bases. CDR1 is SGHAT and CDR2 is FQNNGV in the germline V gene. The J segment lost 5 bases and the V segment lost 4 bases, leaving 7 bases of the junction unmatched. The CDR3 is 15 residues long. The CDR3 here is CASSSLSGRGHEQYF. The CDR3 DNA reads TGTGCCAGCAGCTCTCTTAGCGGGAGGGGCCACGAGCAGTACTTC.

The chain links TRBV7-9 to TRBJ2-2; possible D gene TRBD2, 5 bases. Trimming pared 3 bases from V and 7 bases from J, leaving 12 bases between. The CDR3 loop spans 14 amino acids. Germline CDR1 and CDR2: SEHNR and FQNEAQ (reference sequence). The CDR3 is CASSFPPAGGELFF. The CDR3 DNA follows: TGTGCCAGCAGCTTTCCACCTGCGGGCGGGGAGCTGTTTTTT.

This chain uses TRBV4-1 with TRBJ1-1; 9 nucleotides align to TRBD1. The CDR3 is 16 amino acids. V shed 2 bases, J shed 0 bases, and the junction held 4 bases outside the gene matches. From germline, CDR1 is MGHRA and CDR2 YSYEKL. This chain's CDR3 is CASSQFGTGLNTEAFF. The CDR3 bases are TGCGCCAGCAGCCAATTTGGGACAGGGCTGAACACTGAAGCTTTCTTT.